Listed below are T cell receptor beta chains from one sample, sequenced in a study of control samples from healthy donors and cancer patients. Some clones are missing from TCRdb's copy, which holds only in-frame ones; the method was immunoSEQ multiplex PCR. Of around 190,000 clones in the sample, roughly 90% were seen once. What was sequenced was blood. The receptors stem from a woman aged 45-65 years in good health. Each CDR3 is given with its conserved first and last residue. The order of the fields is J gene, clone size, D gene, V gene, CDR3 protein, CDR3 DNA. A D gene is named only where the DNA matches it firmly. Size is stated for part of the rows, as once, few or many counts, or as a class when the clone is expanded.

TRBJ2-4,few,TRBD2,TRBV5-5,CASSDLGLAGHIQYF,TGTGCCAGCAGCGACCTGGGACTAGCGGGACACATTCAGTACTTC
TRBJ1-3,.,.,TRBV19,CASSDRLGNTIYF,TGTGCCAGTAGTGACAGGTTGGGAAACACCATATATTTT
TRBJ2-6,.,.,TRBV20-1,CSASGANVLTF,TGCAGTGCTTCTGGGGCCAACGTCCTGACTTTC
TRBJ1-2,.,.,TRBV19,CASSPAPGTRANGYTF,TGTGCCAGTAGTCCAGCCCCCGGGACCAGGGCGAATGGCTACACCTTC
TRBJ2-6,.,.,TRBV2,CASMAQGTGANVLTF,TGTGCCAGCATGGCGCAGGGGACTGGGGCCAACGTCCTGACTTTC
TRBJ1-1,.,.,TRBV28,CASSLGGRVTEAFF,TGTGCCAGCAGTTTAGGGGGGCGCGTCACTGAAGCTTTCTTT
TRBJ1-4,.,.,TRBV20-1,CSASEGTNEKLFF,TGCAGTGCTAGTGAGGGGACTAATGAAAAACTGTTTTTT
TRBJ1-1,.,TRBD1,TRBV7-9,CASSLSGTEVKAFF,TGTGCCAGCAGCTTGTCCGGGACAGAGGTAAAAGCTTTCTTT
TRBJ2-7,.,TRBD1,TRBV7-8,CASSATGGGYEQYF,TGTGCCAGCAGCGCCACAGGGGGAGGCTACGAGCAGTACTTC
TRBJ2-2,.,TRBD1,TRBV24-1,CATSTTGGHTGELFF,TGTGCCACCAGTACGACAGGGGGCCACACCGGGGAGCTGTTTTTT
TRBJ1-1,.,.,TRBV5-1,CASRGVTLNTEAFF,TGCGCCAGCAGAGGCGTCACCCTAAACACTGAAGCTTTCTTT
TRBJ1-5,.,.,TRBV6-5,CASSASFTEPQHF,TGTGCCAGCAGCGCCTCCTTCACTGAGCCCCAGCATTTT
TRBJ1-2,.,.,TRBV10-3,CAISEQTLLYGYTF,TGTGCCATCAGTGAACAGACCCTCCTCTATGGCTACACCTTC
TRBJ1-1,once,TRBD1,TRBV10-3,CAISPTGDTTEAFF,TGTGCCATCAGCCCCACAGGGGATACCACTGAAGCTTTCTTT
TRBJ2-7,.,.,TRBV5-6,CASSRQDYEQYF,TGTGCCAGCAGCCGACAGGACTACGAGCAGTACTTC
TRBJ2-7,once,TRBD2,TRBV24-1,CATSPSGISYEQYF,TGTGCCACCAGCCCTAGCGGTATCTCCTACGAGCAGTACTTC
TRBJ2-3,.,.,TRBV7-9,CASSLSTASSTDTQYF,TGTGCCAGCAGCTTAAGCACAGCCTCTAGCACAGATACGCAGTATTTT
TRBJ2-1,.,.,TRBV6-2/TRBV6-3,CASSSGLSVGEQFF,TGTGCCAGCAGTTCGGGACTCTCCGTAGGTGAGCAGTTCTTC
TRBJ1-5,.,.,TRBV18,CASSPIRSNQPQHF,TGTGCCAGCTCACCAATACGGAGCAATCAGCCCCAGCATTTT
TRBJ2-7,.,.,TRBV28,CASSDGFYEQYF,TGTGCCAGCAGTGACGGATTCTACGAGCAGTACTTC
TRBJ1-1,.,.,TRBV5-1,CASSRSVMNTEAFF,TGCGCCAGCAGTCGTAGCGTTATGAACACTGAAGCTTTCTTT
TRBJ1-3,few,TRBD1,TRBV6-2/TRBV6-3,CASSSRRDRVAVDF,TGTGCCAGCAGTTCAAGGCGGGACAGGGTCGCAGTGGATTTT